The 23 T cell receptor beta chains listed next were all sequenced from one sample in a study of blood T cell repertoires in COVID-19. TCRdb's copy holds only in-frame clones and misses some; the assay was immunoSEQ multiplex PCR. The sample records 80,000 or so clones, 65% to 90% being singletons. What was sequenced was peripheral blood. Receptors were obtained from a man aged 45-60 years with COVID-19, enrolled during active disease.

Here the CDR3 reads CSASPTGGSYEQYF. DNA for the CDR3: TGCAGTGCTAGTCCAACGGGAGGGTCCTACGAGCAGTACTTC. The chain is built from TRBV20-1 and TRBJ2-7, with 8 bases matching TRBD2. The CDR3 is 14 residues long. J lost 1 base, V lost 3 bases, and 5 bases had no gene match. CDR1 and CDR2 (germline): DFQATT, SNEGSKA (reference sequence).

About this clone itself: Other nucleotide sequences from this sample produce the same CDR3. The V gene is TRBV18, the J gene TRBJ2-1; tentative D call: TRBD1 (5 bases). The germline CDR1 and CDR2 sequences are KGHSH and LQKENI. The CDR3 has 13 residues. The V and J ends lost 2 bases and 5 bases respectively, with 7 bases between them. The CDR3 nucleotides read TGTGCCAGCTCACCAGGGGCAAACAATGAGCAGTTCTTC. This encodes CASSPGANNEQFF. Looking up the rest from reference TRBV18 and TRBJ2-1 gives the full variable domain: NAGVMQNPRHLVRRRGQEARLRCSPMKGHSHVYWYRQLPEEGLKFMVYLQKENIIDESGMPKERFSAEFPKEGPSILRIQQVVRGDSAAYFCASSPGANNEQFFGPGTRLTVL.

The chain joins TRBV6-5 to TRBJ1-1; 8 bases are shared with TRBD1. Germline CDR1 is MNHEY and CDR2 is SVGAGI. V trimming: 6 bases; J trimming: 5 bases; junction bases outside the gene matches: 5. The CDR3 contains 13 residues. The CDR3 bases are TGTGCCAGCAGACAAACAGGGGGAACTGAAGCTTTCTTT. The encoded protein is CASRQTGGTEAFF.

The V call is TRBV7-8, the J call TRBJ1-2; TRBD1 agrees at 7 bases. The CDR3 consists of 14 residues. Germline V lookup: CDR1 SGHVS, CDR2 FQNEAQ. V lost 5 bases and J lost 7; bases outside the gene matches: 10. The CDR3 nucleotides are TGTGCCAGCAGCCTACAGACAGGGATTCTTGGCTACACCTTC. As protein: CASSLQTGILGYTF. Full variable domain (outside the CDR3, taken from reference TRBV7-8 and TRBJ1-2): GAGVSQSPRYKVAKRGQDVALRCDPISGHVSLFWYQQALGQGPEFLTYFQNEAQLDKSGLPSDRFFAERPEGSVSTLKIQRTQQEDSAVYLCASSLQTGILGYTFGSGTRLTVV.

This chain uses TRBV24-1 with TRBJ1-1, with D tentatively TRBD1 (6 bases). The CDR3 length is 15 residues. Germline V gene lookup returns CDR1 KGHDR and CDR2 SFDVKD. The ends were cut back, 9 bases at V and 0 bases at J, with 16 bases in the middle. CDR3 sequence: CATRSGAGVNTEAFF. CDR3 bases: TGTGCCACCCGTTCAGGGGCTGGGGTGAACACTGAAGCTTTCTTT.

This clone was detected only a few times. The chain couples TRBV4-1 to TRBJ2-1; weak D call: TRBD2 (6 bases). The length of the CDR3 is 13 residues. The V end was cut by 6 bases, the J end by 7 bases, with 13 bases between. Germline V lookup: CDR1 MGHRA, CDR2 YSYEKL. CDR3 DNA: TGCGCCAGCAGTCAAACTAGCAGTAATGAGCAGTTCTTC. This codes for CASSQTSSNEQFF.

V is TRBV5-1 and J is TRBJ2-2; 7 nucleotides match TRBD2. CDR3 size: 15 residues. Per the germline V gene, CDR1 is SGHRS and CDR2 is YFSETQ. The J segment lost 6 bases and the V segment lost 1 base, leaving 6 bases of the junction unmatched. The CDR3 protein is CASSLLTSDPGELFF. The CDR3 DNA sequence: TGCGCCAGCAGCTTGTTAACTAGCGATCCCGGGGAGCTGTTTTTT.

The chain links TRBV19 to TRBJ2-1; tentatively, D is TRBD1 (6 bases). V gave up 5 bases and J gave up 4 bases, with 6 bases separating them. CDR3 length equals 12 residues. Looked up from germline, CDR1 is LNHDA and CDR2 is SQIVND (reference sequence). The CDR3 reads CASSGQYNEQFF. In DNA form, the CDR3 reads TGTGCCAGTAGTGGACAGTACAATGAGCAGTTCTTC.

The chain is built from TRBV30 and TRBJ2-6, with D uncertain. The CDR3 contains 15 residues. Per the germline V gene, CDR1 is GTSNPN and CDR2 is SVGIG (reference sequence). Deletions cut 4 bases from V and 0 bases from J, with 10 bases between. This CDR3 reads CAWNFRPSGANVLTF. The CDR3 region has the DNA TGTGCCTGGAATTTCCGTCCCTCTGGGGCCAACGTCCTGACTTTC.

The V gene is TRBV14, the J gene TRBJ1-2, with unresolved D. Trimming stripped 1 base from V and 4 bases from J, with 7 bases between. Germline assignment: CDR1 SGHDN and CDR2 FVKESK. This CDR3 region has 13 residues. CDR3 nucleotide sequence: TGTGCCAGCAGCCAAGGGCGGGGCTATGGCTACACCTTC. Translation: CASSQGRGYGYTF.

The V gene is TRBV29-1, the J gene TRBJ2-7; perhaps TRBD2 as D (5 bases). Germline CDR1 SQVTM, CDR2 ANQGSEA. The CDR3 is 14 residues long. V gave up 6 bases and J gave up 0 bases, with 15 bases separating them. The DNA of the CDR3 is TGCAGCGTCGCGGCGGGCACTTCCTCCTACGAGCAGTACTTC. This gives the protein CSVAAGTSSYEQYF.

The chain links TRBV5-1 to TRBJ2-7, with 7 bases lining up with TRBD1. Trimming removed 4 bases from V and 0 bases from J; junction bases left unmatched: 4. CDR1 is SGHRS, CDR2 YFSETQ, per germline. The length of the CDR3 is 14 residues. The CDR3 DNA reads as TGCGCCAGCAGCAGACAGGGAAGCTCCTACGAGCAGTACTTC. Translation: CASSRQGSSYEQYF.

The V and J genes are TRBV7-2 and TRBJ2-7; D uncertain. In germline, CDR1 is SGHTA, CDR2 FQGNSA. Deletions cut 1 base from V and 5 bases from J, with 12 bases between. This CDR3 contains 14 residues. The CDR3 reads CASSLGGSRNEQYF. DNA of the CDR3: TGTGCCAGCAGCTTAGGCGGTAGCCGGAACGAGCAGTACTTC.

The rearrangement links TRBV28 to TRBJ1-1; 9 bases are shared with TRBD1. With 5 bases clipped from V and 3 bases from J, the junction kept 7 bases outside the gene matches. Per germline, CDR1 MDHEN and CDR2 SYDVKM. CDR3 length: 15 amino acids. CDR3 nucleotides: TGTGCCAGCAGTACGCCCGGGACAGGGTACACTGAAGCTTTCTTT. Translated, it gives CASSTPGTGYTEAFF.

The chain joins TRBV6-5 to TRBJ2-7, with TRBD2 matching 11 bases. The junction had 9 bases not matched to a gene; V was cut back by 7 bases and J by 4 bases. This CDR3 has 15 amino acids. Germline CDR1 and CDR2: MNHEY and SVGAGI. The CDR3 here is CASTRGVAGGYEQYF. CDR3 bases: TGTGCCAGCACCCGGGGGGTAGCGGGAGGGTACGAGCAGTACTTC.

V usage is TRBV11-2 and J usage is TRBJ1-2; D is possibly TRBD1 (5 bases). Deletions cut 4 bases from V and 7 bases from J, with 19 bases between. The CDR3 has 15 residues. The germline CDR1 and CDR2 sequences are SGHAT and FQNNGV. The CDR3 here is CASSSTDGGRGGYTF. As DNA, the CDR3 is TGTGCCAGCAGCTCGACAGACGGGGGGAGGGGTGGCTACACCTTC.

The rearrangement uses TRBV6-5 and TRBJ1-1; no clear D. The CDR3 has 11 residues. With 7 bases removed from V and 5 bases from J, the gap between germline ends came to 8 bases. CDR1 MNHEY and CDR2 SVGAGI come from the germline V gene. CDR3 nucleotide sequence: TGTGCCAGCATAAGTCGGACTGAAGCTTTCTTT. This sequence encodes CASISRTEAFF.

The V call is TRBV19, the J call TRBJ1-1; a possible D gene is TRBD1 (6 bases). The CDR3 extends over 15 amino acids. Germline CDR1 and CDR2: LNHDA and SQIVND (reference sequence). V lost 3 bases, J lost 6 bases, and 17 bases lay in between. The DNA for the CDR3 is TGTGCCAGTAGTATCTCCCGAACAGGGCTCCCTGAAGCTTTCTTT. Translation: CASSISRTGLPEAFF.

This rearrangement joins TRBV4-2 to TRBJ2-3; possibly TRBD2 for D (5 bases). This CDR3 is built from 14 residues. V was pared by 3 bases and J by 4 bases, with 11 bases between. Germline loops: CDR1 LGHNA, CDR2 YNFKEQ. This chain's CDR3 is CASSQREWPDTQYF. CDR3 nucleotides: TGTGCCAGCAGCCAGAGGGAGTGGCCAGATACGCAGTATTTT.

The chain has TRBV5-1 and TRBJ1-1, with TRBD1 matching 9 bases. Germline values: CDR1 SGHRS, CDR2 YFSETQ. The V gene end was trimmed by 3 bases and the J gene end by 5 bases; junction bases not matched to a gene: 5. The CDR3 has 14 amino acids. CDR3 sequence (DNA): TGCGCCAGCAGCTCGGACAGGGGTGCGACTGAAGCTTTCTTT. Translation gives CASSSDRGATEAFF.

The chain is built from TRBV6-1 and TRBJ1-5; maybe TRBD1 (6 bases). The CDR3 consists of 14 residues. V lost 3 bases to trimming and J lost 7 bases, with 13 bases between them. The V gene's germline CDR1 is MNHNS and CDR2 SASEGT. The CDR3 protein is CASSESQGYQPQHF. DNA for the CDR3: TGTGCCAGCAGTGAGAGTCAGGGGTACCAGCCCCAGCATTTT.

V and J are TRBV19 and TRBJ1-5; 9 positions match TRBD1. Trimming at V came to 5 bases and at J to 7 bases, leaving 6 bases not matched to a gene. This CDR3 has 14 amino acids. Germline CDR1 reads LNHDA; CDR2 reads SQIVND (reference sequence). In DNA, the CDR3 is TGTGCCAGTAGTGCCGGGACAGGGAACCAGCCCCAGCATTTT. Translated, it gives CASSAGTGNQPQHF.

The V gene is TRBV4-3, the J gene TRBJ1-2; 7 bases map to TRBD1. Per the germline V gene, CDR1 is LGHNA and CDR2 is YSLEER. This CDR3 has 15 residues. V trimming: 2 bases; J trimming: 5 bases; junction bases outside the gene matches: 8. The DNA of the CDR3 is TGCGCCAGCAGCCAAAGAGAGGGGGCGAGGTATGGCTACACCTTC. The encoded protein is CASSQREGARYGYTF.